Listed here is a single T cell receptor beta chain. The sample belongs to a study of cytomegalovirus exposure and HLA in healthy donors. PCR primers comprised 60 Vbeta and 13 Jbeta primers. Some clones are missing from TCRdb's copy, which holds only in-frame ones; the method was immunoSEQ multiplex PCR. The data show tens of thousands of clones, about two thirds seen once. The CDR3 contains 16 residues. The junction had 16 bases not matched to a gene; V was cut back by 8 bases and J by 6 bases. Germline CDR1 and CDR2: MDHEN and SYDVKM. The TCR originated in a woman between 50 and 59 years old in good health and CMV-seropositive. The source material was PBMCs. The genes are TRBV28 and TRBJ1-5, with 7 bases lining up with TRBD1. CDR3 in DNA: TGTGCCAGCGGCAAGACAGGGTCGGTTCTGGTTCAGCCCCAGCATTTT. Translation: CASGKTGSVLVQPQHF.